The 25 T cell receptor beta chains in this list originate from one sample, sequenced in a study of shared clonotypes between healthy human individuals. Clones were sequenced by immunoSEQ multiplex PCR, and TCRdb holds only the in-frame ones, with some missing. The sample comprises 600,000 to 700,000 clones, 73% of which are singletons, and about 1.8% rests with the top ten. Specimen: memory CD4+ T cells sorted from blood. The subset denotes: CD45RA-negative fraction. These receptors came from a woman under 40 in good health.

The gene calls are TRBV27 and TRBJ1-4, with D possibly being TRBD1 (5 bases). The CDR3 is 14 residues long. The germline CDR1 and CDR2 sequences are MNHEY and SMNVEV (reference sequence). Trimming removed 3 bases at V and 7 bases at J, with 12 bases between. CDR3 loop: CASSFLPGGEKLFF. Here the CDR3 DNA reads TGTGCCAGCAGTTTCCTCCCCGGGGGTGAAAAACTGTTTTTT.

V usage is TRBV19 and J usage is TRBJ2-2, with TRBD1 as a possible D gene (7 bases). The CDR3 spans 17 residues. Trimming cost V 8 bases and J 1 base, with 20 bases left between them. Germline lookup yields CDR1 LNHDA and CDR2 SQIVND (reference sequence). The CDR3 sequence is CASQRRAGQKNTGELFF. The CDR3 region has the DNA TGTGCCAGTCAAAGACGGGCGGGACAGAAGAACACCGGGGAGCTGTTTTTT.

The chain recombines TRBV7-9 with TRBJ2-1, with 7 positions matching TRBD1. This CDR3 comprises 15 residues. The germline V gene encodes CDR1 SEHNR and CDR2 FQNEAQ (reference sequence). The junction had 11 bases not matched to a gene; V was cut back by 5 bases and J by 7 bases. CDR3: CASSEGQWERNEQFF. CDR3 DNA sequence: TGTGCCAGCAGCGAGGGACAGTGGGAAAGGAATGAGCAGTTCTTC.

The rearrangement joins TRBV5-4 to TRBJ1-2; D remains unclear. CDR3 length: 13 amino acids. Germline lookup yields CDR1 SGHNT and CDR2 YYREEE (reference sequence). V was shortened by 0 bases and J by 3 bases, with 6 bases between the two germline ends. The CDR3 sequence: CASSLGGDYGYTF. CDR3 bases: TGTGCCAGCAGCTTGGGCGGAGACTATGGCTACACCTTC.

The chain carries TRBV7-6 and TRBJ2-1; perhaps D is TRBD1 or TRBD2 (5 bases each). The CDR3 has 15 amino acids. CDR1 and CDR2 from the germline V gene are SGHVS and FNYEAQ. Trimming took off 6 bases at V and 6 bases at J, with 18 bases between the two ends. The CDR3 protein is CASSLGTSTVNEQFF. The CDR3 DNA sequence: TGTGCCAGCAGTCTCGGGACCTCTACCGTCAATGAGCAGTTCTTC.

The rearrangement joins TRBV30 to TRBJ2-3, with 10 positions matching TRBD1. In germline, CDR1 is GTSNPN, CDR2 SVGIG (reference sequence). The CDR3 spans 17 residues. Trimming removed 1 base from V and 0 bases from J; junction bases left unmatched: 7. The CDR3 loop is CAWSADRGRSSTDTQYF. CDR3 DNA: TGTGCCTGGAGTGCAGACAGGGGGCGGTCTAGCACAGATACGCAGTATTTT.

This chain connects TRBV28 to TRBJ2-5, with 11 bases aligning to TRBD2. CDR1 MDHEN and CDR2 SYDVKM come from the germline V gene. This CDR3 is built from 17 residues. The V gene end was trimmed by 5 bases and the J gene end by 3 bases; junction bases not matched to a gene: 11. In DNA form, the CDR3 reads TGTGCCAGCAGTCTACTGGGACTAGCGGCACATAAAGAGACCCAGTACTTC. It is translated as CASSLLGLAAHKETQYF.

For this clone: One end of the junction is discordant with germline, which a read error may explain. The chain uses TRBV28 and TRBJ1-1; 12 bases line up with TRBD1. This CDR3 has 14 amino acids. Germline loops: CDR1 MDHEN, CDR2 SYDVKM. CDR3 sequence: CASSLIGTGGGQGF. The CDR3 nucleotides read TGTGCCAGCAGTTTAATAGGGACAGGGGGCGGGCAAGGGTTT.

This clone showed up just once. The chain employs TRBV9 and TRBJ2-1; D ambiguous. V dropped 5 bases and J dropped 6 bases, with 3 bases sitting between them. This CDR3 has 10 amino acids. Per the germline V gene, CDR1 is SGDLS and CDR2 is YYNGEE. This CDR3 reads CASRINEQFF. Written as DNA, the CDR3 is TGTGCCAGCAGGATCAATGAGCAGTTCTTC.

The rearrangement uses TRBV7-9 and TRBJ1-1; no firm D call. CDR1 SEHNR and CDR2 FQNEAQ come from the germline V gene (reference sequence). Trimming took off 5 bases at V and 0 bases at J, with 19 bases between the two ends. The CDR3 sequence is 17 residues long. In nucleotides, the CDR3 is TGTGCCAGCAGCCACACCCAAAGTCTTTACATGAACACTGAAGCTTTCTTT. Protein sequence: CASSHTQSLYMNTEAFF.

This clone was detected only once. Distinct nucleotide sequences in the sample also encode this CDR3. The rearrangement links TRBV2 to TRBJ2-7; 7 nucleotides match TRBD2. J lost 2 bases, V lost 6 bases, and 4 bases had no gene match. This CDR3 is built from 13 residues. Germline V CDR1 and CDR2: SNHLY, FYNNEI. DNA of the CDR3: TGTGCCAGCAGGGCGGGAGAGCCCTACGAGCAGTACTTC. Encoded protein: CASRAGEPYEQYF.

There are a few counts of this clone. Within the sample, other DNA sequences also encode this same CDR3. This sequence joins TRBV7-2 and TRBJ1-5; D gene unclear. Per the germline V gene, CDR1 is SGHTA and CDR2 is FQGNSA. With 5 bases removed from V and 0 bases from J, the gap between germline ends came to 11 bases. The CDR3 has 15 amino acids. CDR3 in DNA: TGTGCCAGCAGCCCCGACGCCCTTAGCAATCAGCCCCAGCATTTT. This gives the protein CASSPDALSNQPQHF.

CDR3 sequence (DNA): TGTGCCAGTAGTCAAACGGCGGGGGCGGGGGAGACCCAGTACTTC. It codes for CASSQTAGAGETQYF. The rearrangement joins TRBV19 to TRBJ2-5, with a possible D match to TRBD2 (7 bases). The CDR3 runs 15 residues. Trimming took off 5 bases at V and 5 bases at J, with 18 bases between the two ends. Germline V CDR1 and CDR2: LNHDA, SQIVND (reference sequence).

With respect to this clone: Within the sample, other DNA sequences also encode this same CDR3. The chain carries TRBV18 and TRBJ2-7, with D unclear. The CDR3 spans 13 residues. In germline, CDR1 is KGHSH, CDR2 LQKENI. V lost 0 bases, J lost 0 bases, and 3 bases lay in between. DNA of the CDR3: TGTGCCAGCTCACCACCGAGCTCCTACGAGCAGTACTTC. It encodes CASSPPSSYEQYF. Combining the CDR3 with reference TRBV18 and TRBJ2-7 gives the whole variable domain NAGVMQNPRHLVRRRGQEARLRCSPMKGHSHVYWYRQLPEEGLKFMVYLQKENIIDESGMPKERFSAEFPKEGPSILRIQQVVRGDSAAYFCASSPPSSYEQYFGPGTRLTVT.

This clone was seen a few times. The chain has TRBV5-4 and TRBJ2-3; D uncertain. Trimming removed 0 bases at V and 1 base at J, with 12 bases between. Per the germline V gene, CDR1 is SGHNT and CDR2 is YYREEE (reference sequence). This CDR3 contains 16 residues. CDR3 in amino acids: CASSLDGGVRTDTQYF. The CDR3, as DNA: TGTGCCAGCAGCTTGGATGGCGGAGTGCGCACAGATACGCAGTATTTT. Drawing the rest from reference TRBV5-4 and TRBJ2-3, the complete variable domain is ETGVTQSPTHLIKTRGQQVTLRCSSQSGHNTVSWYQQALGQGPQFIFQYYREEENGRGNFPPRFSGLQFPNYSSELNVNALELDDSALYLCASSLDGGVRTDTQYFGPGTRLTVL.

CDR3: CASSQEKTGGGYEQYF. In nucleotides, the CDR3 is TGCGCCAGCAGCCAAGAGAAGACAGGGGGGGGCTACGAGCAGTACTTC. The chain carries TRBV4-1 and TRBJ2-7, with 9 positions matching TRBD1. Germline values: CDR1 MGHRA, CDR2 YSYEKL. This CDR3 contains 16 residues. Trimming cost V 0 bases and J 3 bases; bases outside gene matches: 6.

This chain connects TRBV27 to TRBJ2-7; D is perhaps TRBD1 (6 bases). Germline assignment: CDR1 MNHEY and CDR2 SMNVEV (reference sequence). This CDR3 spans 13 amino acids. V was pared by 9 bases and J by 2 bases, with 14 bases between. CDR3: CASSYRAPYEQYF. Here the CDR3 DNA reads TGTGCCAGTTCCTACAGGGCCCCCTACGAGCAGTACTTC.

This clone was observed a single time. The rearrangement links TRBV18 to TRBJ2-3, with TRBD2 identical over 11 bases. V was clipped by 9 bases and J by 2 bases; unmatched bases: 7. CDR3 length equals 15 residues. CDR1 KGHSH and CDR2 LQKENI come from the germline V gene. The CDR3 coding sequence is TGTGCCAGTCGGGTGGGACTAGCGGACACAGATACGCAGTATTTT. It encodes CASRVGLADTDTQYF.

The chain recombines TRBV19 with TRBJ1-1; D not resolved. V shed 1 base and J shed 5 bases, with 8 bases lying between them. The CDR3 is 13 amino acids. Looked up from germline, CDR1 is LNHDA and CDR2 is SQIVND (reference sequence). DNA of the CDR3: TGTGCCAGTAGTATAGCGAGGGCTACTGAAGCTTTCTTT. It encodes CASSIARATEAFF.

The rearrangement uses TRBV6-1 and TRBJ1-1, with D perhaps TRBD1 (6 bases). Trimming pared 5 bases from V and 1 base from J, leaving 14 bases between. This CDR3 has 15 residues. The V gene's germline CDR1 is MNHNS and CDR2 SASEGT. This CDR3 reads CASSSGGAENTEAFF. Written as DNA, the CDR3 is TGTGCCAGCAGTTCCGGGGGGGCAGAGAACACTGAAGCTTTCTTT.

This rearrangement joins TRBV10-1 to TRBJ2-1; 10 bases are shared with TRBD2. In germline, CDR1 is WNHNN, CDR2 SYGVQD (reference sequence). CDR3 length equals 15 residues. V was clipped by 0 bases and J by 8 bases; unmatched bases: 4. CDR3 region: CASSESSSGRDEQFF. The CDR3 nucleotides read TGCGCCAGCAGTGAGTCCTCTAGCGGGAGAGATGAGCAGTTCTTC.

This clone turned up a few times. The V and J genes are TRBV7-9 and TRBJ1-5; no clear D. Germline lookup yields CDR1 SEHNR and CDR2 FQNEAQ (reference sequence). This CDR3 spans 13 amino acids. Trimming took 1 base from V and 6 from J, leaving 7 bases between them. The CDR3 coding sequence is TGTGCCAGCAGCTTAGGGTTGAGTCAGCCCCAGCATTTT. Protein product: CASSLGLSQPQHF.

This clone was seen once. The chain recombines TRBV7-2 with TRBJ2-1, with a weak D call TRBD2 (6 bases). V lost 6 bases and J 3 bases, leaving 12 bases between the germline ends. Germline V lookup: CDR1 SGHTA, CDR2 FQGNSA. The CDR3 consists of 14 residues. The CDR3: CASRRGGNYNEQFF. The CDR3 coding sequence is TGTGCCAGCAGGAGGGGCGGGAACTACAATGAGCAGTTCTTC.

The chain has TRBV11-2 and TRBJ2-6; D perhaps matches TRBD2 (6 bases). Germline V gives CDR1 SGHAT, CDR2 FQNNGV. This CDR3 spans 15 amino acids. The germline V and J ends were trimmed by 5 bases and 3 bases, with 11 bases remaining between them. CDR3 sequence reads: CASSLGTFGANVLTF. CDR3 nucleotide sequence: TGTGCCAGCAGCCTCGGGACTTTTGGGGCCAACGTCCTGACTTTC.

The chain joins TRBV28 to TRBJ1-1; 9 nucleotides align to TRBD1. CDR1 MDHEN and CDR2 SYDVKM come from the germline V gene. The V and J ends lost 6 bases and 4 bases, in that order; junction bases with no gene match: 6. The CDR3 sequence is 14 residues long. The CDR3 protein is CASSPGQGSTEAFF. CDR3 DNA: TGTGCCAGCAGCCCGGGACAGGGTTCCACTGAAGCTTTCTTT.